A selection of T cell receptor beta chains follows, all from one sample in a study of shared clonotypes between healthy human individuals. Profiled with immunoSEQ multiplex PCR; TCRdb holds only in-frame clones, not every one. The sample shows roughly 2.5 million clones, around 90% of them seen only once. The specimen was naive CD4+ T cells sorted from blood. The receptors were gathered from a man between 18 and 29 years old in good health. Both conserved end residues are part of each CDR3. A D gene is named only where the DNA matches it firmly. Size is omitted from some rows. Given values are once, few, many or a class for expanded clones.

j_call v_call d_call clone_size cdr3_aa cdr3_nt
TRBJ2-7 TRBV5-5 TRBD2 once CASSLGLAGTYEQYF TGTGCCAGCAGCTTGGGCCTAGCGGGTACCTACGAGCAGTACTTC
TRBJ1-3 TRBV6-1 NA NA CASRGTASSGNTIYF TGTGCCAGCAGGGGGACGGCGAGCTCTGGAAACACCATATATTTT
TRBJ1-5 TRBV6-1 NA once CASSEAIWNQPQHF TGTGCCAGCAGTGAAGCGATATGGAATCAGCCCCAGCATTTT
TRBJ1-2 TRBV27 NA NA CASSLSRGMGYTF TGTGCCAGCAGTTTATCAAGGGGAATGGGCTACACCTTC
TRBJ1-1 TRBV28 TRBD1 NA CASSKQGRNTEAFF TGTGCCAGCAGTAAACAGGGGCGGAACACTGAAGCTTTCTTT
TRBJ1-1 TRBV27 NA NA CASSFVRHTEAFF TGTGCCAGCAGTTTTGTCCGGCACACTGAAGCTTTCTTT
TRBJ2-7 TRBV6-5 NA NA CASSYSLSYEQYF TGTGCCAGCAGTTACAGCCTCTCCTACGAGCAGTACTTC
TRBJ1-6 TRBV6-6 NA NA CASSSSSSYNSPLHF TGTGCCAGCAGTTCGAGCAGCTCCTATAATTCACCCCTCCACTTT
TRBJ2-3 TRBV7-9 TRBD1 NA CASSPDPGQGWDTQYF TGTGCCAGCAGCCCCGACCCGGGACAGGGGTGGGATACGCAGTATTTT
TRBJ2-3 TRBV18 TRBD2 NA CASSLLAGGSDTQYF TGTGCCAGCTCATTACTAGCGGGGGGCTCAGATACGCAGTATTTT
TRBJ2-7 TRBV25-1 NA NA CASRRGKGSYEQYF TGTGCCAGCAGGAGGGGAAAGGGCTCCTACGAGCAGTACTTC
TRBJ2-5 TRBV5-1 NA NA CASSLDRPETQYF TGCGCCAGCAGCTTGGATAGACCGGAGACCCAGTACTTC
TRBJ2-5 TRBV30 TRBD2 NA CAWSVLAGYAGETQYF TGTGCCTGGAGTGTACTAGCGGGTTACGCAGGAGAGACCCAGTACTTC
TRBJ2-3 TRBV4-3 NA NA CASSQGPPLGTDTQYF TGCGCCAGCAGCCAAGGTCCCCCTCTAGGGACAGATACGCAGTATTTT
TRBJ1-1 TRBV5-1 NA few CASSHLAPGENTEAFF TGCGCCAGCAGCCACCTCGCCCCAGGCGAAAACACTGAAGCTTTCTTT
TRBJ2-5 TRBV5-4 NA NA CASSSVPLATQETQYF TGTGCCAGCAGCTCGGTGCCTCTAGCTACACAAGAGACCCAGTACTTC
TRBJ2-3 TRBV7-8 NA NA CASSLAEGFRTDTQYF TGTGCCAGCAGCTTAGCGGAAGGGTTTAGGACAGATACGCAGTATTTT
TRBJ2-1 TRBV7-6 TRBD1 NA CASSRGQGYNEQFF TGTGCCAGCAGCCGGGGACAGGGCTACAATGAGCAGTTCTTC
TRBJ1-1 TRBV7-8 NA NA CASSPQDKNTEAFF TGTGCCAGCAGCCCCCAAGACAAGAACACTGAAGCTTTCTTT
TRBJ1-6 TRBV6-5 TRBD1 NA CASSNGQGGSPLHF TGTGCCAGCAGTAACGGACAGGGTGGTTCACCCCTCCACTTT
TRBJ2-5 TRBV2 NA NA CAGLPGNGETQYF TGTGCCGGCCTCCCCGGGAACGGAGAGACCCAGTACTTC
TRBJ1-5 TRBV28 NA NA CASSPDPVQPQHF TGTGCCAGCAGTCCAGACCCGGTTCAGCCCCAGCATTTT